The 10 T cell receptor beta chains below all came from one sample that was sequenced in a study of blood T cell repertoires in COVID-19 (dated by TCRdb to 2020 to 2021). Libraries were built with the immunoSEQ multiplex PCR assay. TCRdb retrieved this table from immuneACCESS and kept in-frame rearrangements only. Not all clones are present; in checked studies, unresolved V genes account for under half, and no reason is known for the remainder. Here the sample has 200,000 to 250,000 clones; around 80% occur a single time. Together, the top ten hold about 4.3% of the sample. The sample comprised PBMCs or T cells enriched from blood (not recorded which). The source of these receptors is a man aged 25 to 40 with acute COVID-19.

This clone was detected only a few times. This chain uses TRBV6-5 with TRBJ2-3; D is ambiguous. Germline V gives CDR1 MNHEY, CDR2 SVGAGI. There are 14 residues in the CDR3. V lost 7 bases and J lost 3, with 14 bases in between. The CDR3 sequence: CASTTSIGTDTQYF. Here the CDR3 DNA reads TGTGCCAGCACTACCTCGATCGGGACAGATACGCAGTATTTT.

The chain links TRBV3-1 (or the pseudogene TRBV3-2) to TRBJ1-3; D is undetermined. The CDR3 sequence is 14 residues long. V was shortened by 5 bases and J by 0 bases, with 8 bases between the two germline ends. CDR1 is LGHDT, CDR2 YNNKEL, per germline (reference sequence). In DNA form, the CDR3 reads TGTGCCAGCAGCTATTCAGACTCTGGAAACACCATATATTTT. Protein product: CASSYSDSGNTIYF.

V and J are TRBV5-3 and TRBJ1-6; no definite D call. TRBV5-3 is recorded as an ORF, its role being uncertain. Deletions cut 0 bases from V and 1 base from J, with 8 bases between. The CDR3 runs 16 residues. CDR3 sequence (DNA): TGTGCCAGAAGCTTGGGTCCGGGGTCCTATAATTCACCCCTCCACTTT. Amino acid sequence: CARSLGPGSYNSPLHF.

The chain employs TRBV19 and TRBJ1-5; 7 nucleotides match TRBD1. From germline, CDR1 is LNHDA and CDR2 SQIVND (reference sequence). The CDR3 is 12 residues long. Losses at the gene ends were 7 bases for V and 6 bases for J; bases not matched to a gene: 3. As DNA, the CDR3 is TGTGCCAGTACCCAGGGGGTTCAGCCCCAGCATTTT. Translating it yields CASTQGVQPQHF.

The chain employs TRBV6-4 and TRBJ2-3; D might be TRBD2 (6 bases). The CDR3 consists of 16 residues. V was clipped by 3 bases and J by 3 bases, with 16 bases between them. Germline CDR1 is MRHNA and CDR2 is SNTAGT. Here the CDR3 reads CASSEGTDFWTDTQYF. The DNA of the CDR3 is TGTGCCAGCAGTGAAGGGACTGACTTTTGGACAGATACGCAGTATTTT.

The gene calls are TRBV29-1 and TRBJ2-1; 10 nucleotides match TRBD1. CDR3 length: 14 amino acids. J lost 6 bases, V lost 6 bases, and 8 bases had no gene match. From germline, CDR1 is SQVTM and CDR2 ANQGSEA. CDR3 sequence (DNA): TGCAGCGTCACTCCGGGACAGGGGAGCAATGAGCAGTTCTTC. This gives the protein CSVTPGQGSNEQFF.

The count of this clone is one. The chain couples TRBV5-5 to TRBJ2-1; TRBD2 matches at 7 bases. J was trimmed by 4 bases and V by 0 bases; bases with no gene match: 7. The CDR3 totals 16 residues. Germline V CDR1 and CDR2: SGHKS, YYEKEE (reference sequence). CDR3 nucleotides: TGTGCCAGCAGCTTGGGCCTGAGGGGAGGGTACAATGAGCAGTTCTTC. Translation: CASSLGLRGGYNEQFF.

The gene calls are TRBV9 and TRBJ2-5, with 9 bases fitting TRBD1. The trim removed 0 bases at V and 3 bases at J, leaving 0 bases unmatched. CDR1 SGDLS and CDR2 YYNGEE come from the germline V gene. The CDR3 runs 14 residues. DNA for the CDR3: TGTGCCAGCAGCGTAGGGGACAGGGAAGAGACCCAGTACTTC. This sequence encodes CASSVGDREETQYF.

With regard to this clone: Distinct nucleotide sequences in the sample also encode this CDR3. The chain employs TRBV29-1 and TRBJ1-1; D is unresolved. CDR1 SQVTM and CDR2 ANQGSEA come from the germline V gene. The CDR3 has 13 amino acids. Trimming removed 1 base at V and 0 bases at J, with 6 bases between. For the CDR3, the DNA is TGCAGCGTTGAAGGCAGGATGAACACTGAAGCTTTCTTT. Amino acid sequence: CSVEGRMNTEAFF.

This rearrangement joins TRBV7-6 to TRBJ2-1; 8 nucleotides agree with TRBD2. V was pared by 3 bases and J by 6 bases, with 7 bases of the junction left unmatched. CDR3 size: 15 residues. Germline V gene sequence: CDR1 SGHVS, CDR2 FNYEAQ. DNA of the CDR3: TGTGCCAGCAGCTTTGGAGCGGGGGCGACCAATGAGCAGTTCTTC. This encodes CASSFGAGATNEQFF.